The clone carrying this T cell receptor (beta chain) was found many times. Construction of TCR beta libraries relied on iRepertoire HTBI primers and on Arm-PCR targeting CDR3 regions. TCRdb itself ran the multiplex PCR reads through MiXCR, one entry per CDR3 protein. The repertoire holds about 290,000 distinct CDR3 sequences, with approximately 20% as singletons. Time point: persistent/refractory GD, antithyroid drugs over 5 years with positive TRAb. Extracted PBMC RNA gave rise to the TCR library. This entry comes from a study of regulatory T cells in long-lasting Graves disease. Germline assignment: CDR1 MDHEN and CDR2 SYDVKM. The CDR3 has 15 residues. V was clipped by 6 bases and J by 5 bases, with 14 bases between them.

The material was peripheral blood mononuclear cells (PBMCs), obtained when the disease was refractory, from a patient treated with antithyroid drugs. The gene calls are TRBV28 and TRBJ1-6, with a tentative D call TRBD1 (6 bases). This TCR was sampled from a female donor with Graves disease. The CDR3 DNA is TGTGCCAGCAGCCCCATCGGACAGAATAATTCACCCCTCCACTTT. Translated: CASSPIGQNNSPLHF.